The source of this T cell receptor beta chain is a study of shared clonotypes between healthy human individuals. The study's findings and limits: Of the naive CD4 clonotypes, about 5% were shared across a handful of donors.

Naive CD8 populations comprised CD45RO-negative cells positively selected for CCR7, excluding terminally differentiated effector memory CD45RA+ cells. Remarks on this clone: Its target is not known.

The V and J ends lost 4 bases and 0 bases respectively, with 6 bases between them. This CDR3 is 13 amino acids long. Germline V gene lookup returns CDR1 SEHNR and CDR2 FQNEAQ (reference sequence). TCRdb's copy holds only in-frame clones and misses some; the assay was immunoSEQ multiplex PCR. The repertoire includes around 2,100,000 clones, about 95% of them detected once, and around 1.2% sits in the top ten. The chain employs TRBV7-9 and TRBJ2-5, with D uncertain. This TCR was sampled from a young man in good health. Sequenced material: naive CD8+ T cells sorted from blood. The CDR3 bases are TGTGCCAGCAGCTCTCCTAACCAAGAGACCCAGTACTTC. Its translation: CASSSPNQETQYF.